One and the same sample provided the 22 T cell receptor beta chains below, sequenced in a study of early T cells in non-severe SARS-CoV-2 infection. In TCRdb, the 5' RACE reads were re-called with MiXCR into one record per CDR3 protein. This sample carries about 81,000 distinct CDR3 sequences, roughly 6% of them seen once, and the ten largest clones take just under 8%. Sequencing was done on a sample of whole blood. Every receptor here comes from an adult who was a healthcare worker with PCR-confirmed SARS-CoV-2 infection or an uninfected control (not recorded which).

This clonotype showed up just a few times. The rearrangement joins TRBV7-2 to TRBJ1-2; 9 bases line up with TRBD1. The CDR3 length is 15 residues. V lost 5 bases to trimming and J lost 5 bases; unmatched junction nucleotides: 9. Looked up from germline, CDR1 is SGHTA and CDR2 is FQGNSA. The CDR3 sequence is CASSTSAGTGYGYTF. The CDR3 DNA is TGTGCCAGCAGCACTAGTGCCGGGACAGGGTATGGCTACACCTTC.

This clonotype was counted ten times or more. The chain joins TRBV25-1 to TRBJ1-6, with D perhaps matching TRBD1 (5 bases). The CDR3 is 12 residues long. Trimming removed 6 bases at V and 10 bases at J, with 10 bases between. Per the germline V gene, CDR1 is MGHDK and CDR2 is SYGVNS. DNA of the CDR3: TGTGCCAGCAGCCCCCCAGGGTCACCCCTCCACTTT. Translated, it gives CASSPPGSPLHF.

This sequence joins TRBV7-9 and TRBJ1-5, with 9 nucleotides matching TRBD1. Per germline, CDR1 SEHNR and CDR2 FQNEAQ (reference sequence). The CDR3 length is 17 residues. After removal of 5 bases from V and 2 bases from J, the junction contained 10 bases not matched to a gene. The CDR3 nucleotides read TGTGCCAGCAGCCCCGGACAGGGGAACGGCGGCAATCAGCCCCAGCATTTT. It yields the protein CASSPGQGNGGNQPQHF. Full variable domain (outside the CDR3, taken from reference TRBV7-9 and TRBJ1-5): DTGVSQNPRHKITKRGQNVTFRCDPISEHNRLYWYRQTLGQGPEFLTYFQNEAQLEKSRLLSDRFSAERPKGSFSTLEIQRTEQGDSAMYLCASSPGQGNGGNQPQHFGDGTRLSIL.

The CDR3 DNA sequence: TGTGCCAGCAGTTACGGGCAGCCTTACGAGCAGTACTTC. It is translated as CASSYGQPYEQYF. The rearrangement uses TRBV6-5 and TRBJ2-7; D is ambiguous. CDR3 length: 13 residues. From germline, CDR1 is MNHEY and CDR2 SVGAGI. The V end was cut by 2 bases, the J end by 4 bases, with 9 bases between.

On this clonotype itself: At one end the junction does not follow the germline gene, possibly because of a read error. The genes are TRBV25-1 and TRBJ2-1; 11 nucleotides line up with TRBD2. The CDR3 has 13 residues. CDR1 MGHDK and CDR2 SYGVNS come from the germline V gene. CDR3 loop: CASSESRGLAGAW. DNA of the CDR3: TGTGCCAGCAGTGAATCAAGAGGACTAGCGGGTGCTTGG.

This clonotype was counted between two and nine times. The V call is TRBV5-4, the J call TRBJ1-2; D is ambiguous. This CDR3 is 12 amino acids long. V was shortened by 0 bases and J by 8 bases, with 8 bases between the two germline ends. The germline CDR1 and CDR2 sequences are SGHNT and YYREEE (reference sequence). CDR3 region: CASSLDWSGYTF. The DNA of the CDR3 is TGTGCCAGCAGCTTGGATTGGAGCGGCTACACCTTC.

This clonotype was seen many times. The chain joins TRBV20-1 to TRBJ2-7, with unresolved D. Trimming left V 1 base short and J 4 bases short, with 11 bases between. Per the germline V gene, CDR1 is DFQATT and CDR2 is SNEGSKA (reference sequence). The CDR3 is made up of 13 amino acids. CDR3 nucleotides: TGCAGTGCTAGAGGCTTAAGGCATTACGAGCAGTACTTC. This encodes CSARGLRHYEQYF.

The sample holds many counts of this clonotype. The J gene is TRBJ1-1, the V gene TRBV7-2, with a weak D call TRBD1 (6 bases). Trimming pared 5 bases from V and 4 bases from J, leaving 14 bases between. CDR1 is SGHTA, CDR2 FQGNSA, per germline. The CDR3 extends over 14 amino acids. DNA of the CDR3: TGTGCCAGCAGCCCCCAGGGGATGTTCACTGAAGCTTTCTTT. Amino acid sequence: CASSPQGMFTEAFF. The variable domain in full, with the rest retrieved from reference TRBV7-2 and TRBJ1-1, is GAGVSQSPSNKVTEKGKDVELRCDPISGHTALYWYRQSLGQGLEFLIYFQGNSAPDKSGLPSDRFSAERTGGSVSTLTIQRTQQEDSAVYLCASSPQGMFTEAFFGQGTRLTVV.

The rearrangement joins TRBV6-2 or TRBV6-3 to TRBJ2-7; TRBD1 agrees at 8 bases. The J segment lost 0 bases and the V segment lost 5 bases, leaving 15 bases of the junction unmatched. Germline assignment: CDR1 MNHEY and CDR2 SVGEGT. The CDR3 totals 18 residues. The CDR3: CASSQTQGARFLSYEQYF. DNA for the CDR3: TGTGCCAGCAGTCAGACCCAGGGGGCGCGATTCCTCTCCTACGAGCAGTACTTC.

V and J are TRBV10-3 and TRBJ2-7; 10 bases map to TRBD2. The CDR3 has 17 amino acids. J lost 1 base, V lost 6 bases, and 12 bases had no gene match. From germline, CDR1 is ENHRY and CDR2 SYGVKD. The CDR3 protein is CAISLAGEPSMSYEQYF. The CDR3 nucleotides are TGTGCCATCAGCCTAGCGGGAGAACCCTCTATGTCCTACGAGCAGTACTTC.

The table lists this clonotype with many counts. This chain uses TRBV7-2 with TRBJ2-2; D is uncertain. The CDR3 sequence is 15 residues long. Trimming stripped 5 bases from V and 2 bases from J, with 12 bases between. Germline V gene sequence: CDR1 SGHTA, CDR2 FQGNSA. In DNA, the CDR3 is TGTGCCAGCAGCCCAAACCGACTTAACACCGGGGAGCTGTTTTTT. It translates to CASSPNRLNTGELFF.

This clonotype has a count of ten or more. The chain employs TRBV10-3 and TRBJ2-5; TRBD2 matches at 14 bases. V shed 10 bases, J shed 4 bases, and the junction held 5 bases outside the gene matches. Looked up from germline, CDR1 is ENHRY and CDR2 is SYGVKD. This CDR3 is built from 14 residues. CDR3 sequence (DNA): TGTGCCACGCGGGGACTAGCGGGAGTAGAGACCCAGTACTTC. This codes for CATRGLAGVETQYF.

This clonotype was observed a handful of times. This chain joins TRBV27 and TRBJ1-1; D gene unclear. CDR1 MNHEY and CDR2 SMNVEV come from the germline V gene (reference sequence). The CDR3 loop spans 15 amino acids. Trimming removed 5 bases from V and 4 bases from J, with 17 bases in between. CDR3 region: CASSPLRIRPTEAFF. The CDR3 bases are TGTGCCAGCAGTCCCCTCCGAATCCGACCCACTGAAGCTTTCTTT.

This clonotype was found a few times. The chain combines TRBV11-2 with TRBJ2-3; 7 nucleotides agree with TRBD2. Germline loops: CDR1 SGHAT, CDR2 FQNNGV. CDR3 length: 15 amino acids. Germline trimming cut 5 bases from V and 5 bases from J; bases unmatched to any gene: 10. The CDR3 DNA follows: TGTGCCAGCAGCCCAAACCCCGGCGGGGGAGATACGCAGTATTTT. Protein: CASSPNPGGGDTQYF. The full variable domain, its missing parts supplied by reference TRBV11-2 and TRBJ2-3, is EAGVAQSPRYKIIEKRQSVAFWCNPISGHATLYWYQQILGQGPKLLIQFQNNGVVDDSQLPKDRFSAERLKGVDSTLKIQPAKLEDSAVYLCASSPNPGGGDTQYFGPGTRLTVL.

This chain uses TRBV20-1 with TRBJ2-5; D is perhaps TRBD1 (6 bases). Trimming left V 1 base short and J 4 bases short, with 22 bases between. The CDR3 totals 17 residues. Germline CDR1 and CDR2: DFQATT and SNEGSKA (reference sequence). The CDR3 DNA follows: TGCAGTGCTAGAGTGGGGTTGTCAGGGGCTAAAAGAGAGACCCAGTACTTC. This encodes CSARVGLSGAKRETQYF.

This clonotype was found many times. The chain employs TRBV30 and TRBJ1-1; D remains unclear. V lost 4 bases and J lost 9, with 15 bases in between. Germline V gene data show CDR1 as GTSNPN and CDR2 as SVGIG (reference sequence). CDR3 length equals 12 residues. The CDR3 nucleotides read TGTGCCTGGACCCCTGCCTCGTGGCAAGCTTTCTTT. Its protein is CAWTPASWQAFF. The full variable domain, rest sourced from reference TRBV30 and TRBJ1-1, is SQTIHQWPATLVQPVGSPLSLECTVEGTSNPNLYWYRQAAGRGLQLLFYSVGIGQISSEVPQNLSASRPQDRQFILSSKKLLLSDSGFYLCAWTPASWQAFFGQGTRLTVV.

The rearrangement uses TRBV19 and TRBJ2-3, with 8 bases fitting TRBD1. There are 15 residues in the CDR3. V lost 5 bases and J lost 5; bases outside the gene matches: 9. Germline-derived CDR1 and CDR2 are LNHDA and SQIVND (reference sequence). CDR3 region: CASSPRAGGLDTQYF. CDR3 coding DNA: TGTGCCAGTAGTCCCCGGGCAGGGGGCTTAGATACGCAGTATTTT.

The sample holds many counts of this clonotype. The genes are TRBV4-3 and TRBJ2-3, with TRBD2 matching 8 bases. In germline, CDR1 is LGHNA, CDR2 YSLEER. This CDR3 is 17 amino acids long. The trim removed 0 bases at V and 6 bases at J, leaving 11 bases unmatched. The CDR3 protein is CASSQEGGLVPADTQYF. Written as DNA, the CDR3 is TGCGCCAGCAGCCAAGAAGGGGGACTAGTACCTGCCGATACGCAGTATTTT.

The gene calls are TRBV6-5 and TRBJ1-4, with a possible D match to TRBD1 (6 bases). Germline V gene lookup returns CDR1 MNHEY and CDR2 SVGAGI. This CDR3 is 15 amino acids long. V dropped 0 bases and J dropped 7 bases, with 12 bases sitting between them. The CDR3 here is CASSYSGGEGEKLFF. The CDR3 DNA reads TGTGCCAGCAGTTACTCCGGGGGCGAGGGTGAAAAACTGTTTTTT.

This clonotype was detected many times. The gene calls are TRBV12-3 or TRBV12-4 and TRBJ1-3; a weak D match, TRBD1 (6 bases). V was trimmed by 6 bases and J by 4 bases, leaving 13 bases between them. The CDR3 has 14 amino acids. The CDR3 DNA follows: TGTGCCAGCAGAGGCAGGGGCGAGGGAAACACCATATATTTT. Residues: CASRGRGEGNTIYF.

In this sample, this clonotype turned up many times. The rearrangement joins TRBV3-1 to TRBJ1-2; D not certain. This CDR3 spans 14 amino acids. Germline V CDR1 and CDR2: LGHDT, YNNKEL (reference sequence). V was clipped by 4 bases and J by 1 base, with 10 bases between them. In DNA, the CDR3 is TGTGCCAGCAGCCCACCCCGGCGTAACTATGGCTACACCTTC. Translating gives CASSPPRRNYGYTF.

This clonotype was detected only a few times. The chain recombines TRBV7-8 with TRBJ2-7, with 7 bases matching TRBD1. With V trimmed by 5 bases and J by 4 bases, 8 bases remained unmatched. The germline V gene has CDR1 SGHVS and CDR2 FQNEAQ. This CDR3 spans 14 amino acids. For the CDR3, the DNA is TGTGCCAGCAGCCTGACGAGGGGGCTATACGAGCAGTACTTC. The encoded protein is CASSLTRGLYEQYF.